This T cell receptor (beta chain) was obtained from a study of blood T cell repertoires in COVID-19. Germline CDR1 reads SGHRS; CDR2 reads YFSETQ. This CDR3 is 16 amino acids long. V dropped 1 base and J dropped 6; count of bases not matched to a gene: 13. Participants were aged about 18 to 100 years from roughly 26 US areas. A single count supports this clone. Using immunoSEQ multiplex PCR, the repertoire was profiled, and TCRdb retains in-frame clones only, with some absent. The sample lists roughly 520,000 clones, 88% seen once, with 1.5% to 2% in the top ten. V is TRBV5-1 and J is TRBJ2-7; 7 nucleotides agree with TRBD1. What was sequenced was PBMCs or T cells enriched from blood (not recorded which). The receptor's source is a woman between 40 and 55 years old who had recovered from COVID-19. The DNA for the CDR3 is TGCGCCAGCAGCTTGTTGGGAAATGGACAGGCGGGCGAGCAGTACTTC. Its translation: CASSLLGNGQAGEQYF.